This T cell receptor beta chain emerged from a study of CD8 T cells in ankylosing spondylitis. TCRdb reprocessed the 5' RACE reads via MiXCR and lists one record per CDR3 protein. The sample records hundreds of thousands of distinct CDR3 sequences, less than 25% being singletons. The CDR3 is 15 amino acids. Of note for this clonotype: Antigen unknown.

Findings of the study overall: Disease-associated clones were reportedly significantly overrepresented in matched ankylosing spondylitis synovial fluid.

The TCR originated in a female donor with ankylosing spondylitis or in good health (not recorded which). The genes are TRBV21-1 and TRBJ2-7; TRBD1, the D gene given by the table, was not confirmed from the DNA. TRBV21-1 is described as a pseudogene. Sequencing was performed on blood, either unsorted or a sorted T cell fraction (not recorded which). As DNA, the CDR3 is TGTGCCAGCAGCAGAGAGGACGGGATCATATACGAGCAGTACTTC. The encoded protein is CASSREDGIIYEQYF.